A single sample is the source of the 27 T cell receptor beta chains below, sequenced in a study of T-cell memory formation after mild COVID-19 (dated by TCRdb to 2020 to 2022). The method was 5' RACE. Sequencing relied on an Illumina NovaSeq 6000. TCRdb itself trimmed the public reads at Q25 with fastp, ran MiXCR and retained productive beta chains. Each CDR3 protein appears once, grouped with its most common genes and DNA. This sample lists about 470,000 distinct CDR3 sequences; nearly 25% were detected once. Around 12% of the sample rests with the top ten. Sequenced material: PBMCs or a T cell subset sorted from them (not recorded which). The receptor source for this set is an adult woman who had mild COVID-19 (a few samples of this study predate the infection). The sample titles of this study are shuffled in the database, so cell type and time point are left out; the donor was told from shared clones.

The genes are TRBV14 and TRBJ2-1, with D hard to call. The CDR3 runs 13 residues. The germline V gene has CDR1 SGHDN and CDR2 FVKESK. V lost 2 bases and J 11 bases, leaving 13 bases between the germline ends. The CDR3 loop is CASSQSAVGKQFF. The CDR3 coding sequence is TGTGCCAGCAGCCAATCGGCCGTTGGGAAGCAGTTCTTC. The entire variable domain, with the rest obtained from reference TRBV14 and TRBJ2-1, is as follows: EAGVTQFPSHSVIEKGQTVTLRCDPISGHDNLYWYRRVMGKEIKFLLHFVKESKQDESGMPNNRFLAERTGGTYSTLKVQPAELEDSGVYFCASSQSAVGKQFFGPGTRLTVL.

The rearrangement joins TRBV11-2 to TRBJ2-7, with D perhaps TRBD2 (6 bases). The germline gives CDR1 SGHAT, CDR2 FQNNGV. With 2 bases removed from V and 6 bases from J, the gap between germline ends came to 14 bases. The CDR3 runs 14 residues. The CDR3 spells CASSLISVGGEQYF. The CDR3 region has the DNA TGTGCCAGCAGCTTAATTTCTGTGGGGGGCGAGCAGTACTTC.

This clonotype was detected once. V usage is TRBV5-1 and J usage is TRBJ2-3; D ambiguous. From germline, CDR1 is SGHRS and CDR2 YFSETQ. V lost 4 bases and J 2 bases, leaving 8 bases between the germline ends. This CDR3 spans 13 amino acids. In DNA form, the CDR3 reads TGCGCCAGCAGCCTCCACCCCACAGATACGCAGTATTTT. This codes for CASSLHPTDTQYF.

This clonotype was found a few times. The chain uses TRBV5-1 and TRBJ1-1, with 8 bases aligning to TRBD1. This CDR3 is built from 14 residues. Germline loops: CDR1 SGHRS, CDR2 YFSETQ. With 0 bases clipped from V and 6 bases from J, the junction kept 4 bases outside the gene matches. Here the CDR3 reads CASSLAQGAAEAFF. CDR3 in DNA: TGCGCCAGCAGCTTGGCCCAGGGGGCGGCTGAAGCTTTCTTT.

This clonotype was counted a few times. The CDR3 bases are TGTGCCAGCACCACGGGGTTAGCTTCCTACGAGCAGTACTTC. Its translation: CASTTGLASYEQYF. V is TRBV6-2 or TRBV6-3 and J is TRBJ2-7, with D possibly being TRBD2 (5 bases). From germline, CDR1 is MNHEY and CDR2 SVGEGT. The V end was cut by 7 bases, the J end by 1 base, with 14 bases between. The CDR3 contains 14 residues.

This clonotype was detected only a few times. CDR3 DNA sequence: TGTGCCAGCAGTTACGGAGTAGATTGGGGCTACAATGAGCAGTTCTTC. Amino acid sequence: CASSYGVDWGYNEQFF. The V and J genes are TRBV6-5 and TRBJ2-1; D is uncertain. V was pared by 2 bases and J by 3 bases, with 14 bases between. The CDR3 has 16 residues. Per germline, CDR1 MNHEY and CDR2 SVGAGI.

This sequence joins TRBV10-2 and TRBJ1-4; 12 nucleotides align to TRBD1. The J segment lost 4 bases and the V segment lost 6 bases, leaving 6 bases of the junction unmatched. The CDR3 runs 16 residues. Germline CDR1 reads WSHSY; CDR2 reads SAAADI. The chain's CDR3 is CASRTGTGGSNEKLFF. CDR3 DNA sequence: TGCGCCAGCAGAACCGGGACAGGGGGCAGTAATGAAAAACTGTTTTTT.

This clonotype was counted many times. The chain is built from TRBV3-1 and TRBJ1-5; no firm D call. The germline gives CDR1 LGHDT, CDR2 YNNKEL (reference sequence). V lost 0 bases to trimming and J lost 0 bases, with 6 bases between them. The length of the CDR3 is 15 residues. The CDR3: CASSQDGGSNQPQHF. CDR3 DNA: TGTGCCAGCAGCCAAGACGGCGGTAGCAATCAGCCCCAGCATTTT.

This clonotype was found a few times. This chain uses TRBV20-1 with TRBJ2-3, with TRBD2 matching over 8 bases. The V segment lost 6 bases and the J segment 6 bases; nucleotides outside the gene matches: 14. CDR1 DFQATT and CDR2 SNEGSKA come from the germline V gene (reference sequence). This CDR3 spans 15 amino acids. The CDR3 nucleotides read TGCAGTGCAAGCTCTGGCGGGAGGTTTTCGGATACGCAGTATTTT. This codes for CSASSGGRFSDTQYF.

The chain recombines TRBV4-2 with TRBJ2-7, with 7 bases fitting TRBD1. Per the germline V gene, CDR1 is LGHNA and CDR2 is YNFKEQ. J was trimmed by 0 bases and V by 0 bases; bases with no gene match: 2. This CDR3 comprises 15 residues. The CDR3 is CASSQDRDSSYEQYF. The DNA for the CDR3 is TGTGCCAGCAGCCAAGATAGGGACAGCTCCTACGAGCAGTACTTC.

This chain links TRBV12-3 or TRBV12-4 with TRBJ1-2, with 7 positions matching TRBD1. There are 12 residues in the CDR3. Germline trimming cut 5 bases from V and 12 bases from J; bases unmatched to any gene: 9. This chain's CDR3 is CASSPTGTVDTF. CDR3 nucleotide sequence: TGTGCCAGCAGTCCCACCGGGACAGTAGACACCTTC.

The CDR3 is CASNPSGNQPQHF. In DNA, the CDR3 is TGTGCCAGCAACCCAAGCGGCAATCAGCCCCAGCATTTT. The V call is TRBV11-2, the J call TRBJ1-5; D gene unclear. V shed 7 bases and J shed 2 bases, with 9 bases lying between them. This CDR3 contains 13 residues. Germline CDR1 SGHAT, CDR2 FQNNGV.

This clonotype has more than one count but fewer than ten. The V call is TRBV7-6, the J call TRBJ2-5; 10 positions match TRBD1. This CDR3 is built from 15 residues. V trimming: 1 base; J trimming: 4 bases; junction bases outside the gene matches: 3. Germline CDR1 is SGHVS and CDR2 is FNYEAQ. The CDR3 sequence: CASSLVGTGVETQYF. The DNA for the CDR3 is TGTGCCAGCAGCTTAGTCGGGACAGGGGTAGAGACCCAGTACTTC.

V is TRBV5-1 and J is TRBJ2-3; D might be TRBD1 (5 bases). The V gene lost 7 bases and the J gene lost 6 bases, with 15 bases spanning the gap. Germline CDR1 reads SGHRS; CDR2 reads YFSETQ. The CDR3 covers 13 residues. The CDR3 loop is CASGASTADTQYF. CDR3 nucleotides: TGCGCCAGCGGGGCTTCGACAGCGGATACGCAGTATTTT.

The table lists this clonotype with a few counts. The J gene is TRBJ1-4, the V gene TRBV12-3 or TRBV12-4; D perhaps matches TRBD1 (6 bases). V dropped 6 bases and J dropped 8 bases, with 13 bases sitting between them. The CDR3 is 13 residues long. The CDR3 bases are TGTGCCAGCAGCCATCAGGGGCGCGAAAAACTGTTTTTT. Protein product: CASSHQGREKLFF.

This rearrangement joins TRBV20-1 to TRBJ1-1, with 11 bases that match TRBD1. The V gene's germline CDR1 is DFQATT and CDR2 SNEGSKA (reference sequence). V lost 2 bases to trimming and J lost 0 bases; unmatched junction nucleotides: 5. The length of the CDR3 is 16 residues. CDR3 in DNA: TGCAGTGCTAGACCTGGGACAGGGGGAGTGAACACTGAAGCTTTCTTT. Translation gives CSARPGTGGVNTEAFF.

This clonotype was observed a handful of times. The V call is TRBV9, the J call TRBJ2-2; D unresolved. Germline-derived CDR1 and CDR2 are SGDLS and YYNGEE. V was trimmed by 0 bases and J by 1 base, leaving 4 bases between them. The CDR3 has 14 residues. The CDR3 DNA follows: TGTGCCAGCAGCGTAGTCGGGAACACCGGGGAGCTGTTTTTT. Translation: CASSVVGNTGELFF.

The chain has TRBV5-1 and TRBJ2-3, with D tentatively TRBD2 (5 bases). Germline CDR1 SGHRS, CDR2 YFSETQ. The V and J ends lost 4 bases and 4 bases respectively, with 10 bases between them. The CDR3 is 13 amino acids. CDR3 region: CASSPSRADTQYF. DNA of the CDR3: TGCGCCAGCAGCCCCTCGAGGGCAGATACGCAGTATTTT.

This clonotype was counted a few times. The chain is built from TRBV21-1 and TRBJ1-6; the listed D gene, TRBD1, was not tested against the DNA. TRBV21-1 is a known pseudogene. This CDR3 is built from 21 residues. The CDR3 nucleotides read TGTGCCAGCAGCAAAGTCGAGCTGGGGGGGATCTTGAGCTCCTATAATTCACCCCTCCACTTT. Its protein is CASSKVELGGILSSYNSPLHF.

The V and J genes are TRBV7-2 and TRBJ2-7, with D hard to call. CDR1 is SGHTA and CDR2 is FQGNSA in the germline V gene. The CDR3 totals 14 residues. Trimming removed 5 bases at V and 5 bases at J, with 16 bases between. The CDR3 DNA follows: TGTGCCAGCAGCCGTACCCCGGTGACTCACGAGCAGTACTTC. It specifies CASSRTPVTHEQYF.

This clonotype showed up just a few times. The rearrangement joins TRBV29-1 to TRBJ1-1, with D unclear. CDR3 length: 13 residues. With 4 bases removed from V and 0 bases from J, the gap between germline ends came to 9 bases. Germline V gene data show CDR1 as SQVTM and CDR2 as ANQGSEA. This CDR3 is CSVAQEMNTEAFF. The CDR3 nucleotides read TGCAGCGTTGCCCAGGAAATGAACACTGAAGCTTTCTTT. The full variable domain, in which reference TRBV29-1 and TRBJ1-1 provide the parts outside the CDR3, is SAVISQKPSRDICQRGTSLTIQCQVDSQVTMMFWYRQQPGQSLTLIATANQGSEATYESGFVIDKFPISRPNLTFSTLTVSNMSPEDSSIYLCSVAQEMNTEAFFGQGTRLTVV.

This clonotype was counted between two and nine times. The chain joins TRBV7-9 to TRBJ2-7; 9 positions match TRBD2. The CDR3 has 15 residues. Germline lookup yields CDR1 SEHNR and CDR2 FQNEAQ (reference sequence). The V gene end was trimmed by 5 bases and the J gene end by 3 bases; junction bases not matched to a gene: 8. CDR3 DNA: TGTGCCAGCAGCGTGCGGGGGGGTATTTTCTACGAGCAGTACTTC. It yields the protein CASSVRGGIFYEQYF.

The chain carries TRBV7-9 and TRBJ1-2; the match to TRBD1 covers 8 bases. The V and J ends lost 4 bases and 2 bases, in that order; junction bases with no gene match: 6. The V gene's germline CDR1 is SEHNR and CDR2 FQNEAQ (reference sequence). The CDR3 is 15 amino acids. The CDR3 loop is CASSSSTGVNYGYTF. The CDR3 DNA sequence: TGTGCCAGCAGCTCCTCGACAGGGGTAAACTATGGCTACACCTTC. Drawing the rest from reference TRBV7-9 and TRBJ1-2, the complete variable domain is DTGVSQNPRHKITKRGQNVTFRCDPISEHNRLYWYRQTLGQGPEFLTYFQNEAQLEKSRLLSDRFSAERPKGSFSTLEIQRTEQGDSAMYLCASSSSTGVNYGYTFGSGTRLTVV.

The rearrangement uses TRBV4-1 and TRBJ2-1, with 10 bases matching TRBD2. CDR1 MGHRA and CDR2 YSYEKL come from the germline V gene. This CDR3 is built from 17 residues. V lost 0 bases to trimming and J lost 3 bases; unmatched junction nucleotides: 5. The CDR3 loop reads CASSQDLAGEVYNEQFF. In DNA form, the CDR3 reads TGCGCCAGCAGCCAAGATCTAGCGGGAGAGGTCTACAATGAGCAGTTCTTC.

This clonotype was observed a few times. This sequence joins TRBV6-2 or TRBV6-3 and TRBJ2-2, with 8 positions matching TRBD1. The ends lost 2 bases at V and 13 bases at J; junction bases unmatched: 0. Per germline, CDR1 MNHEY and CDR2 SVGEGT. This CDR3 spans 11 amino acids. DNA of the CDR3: TGTGCCAGCAGTTACGGGACAGGGCTGTTTTTT. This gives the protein CASSYGTGLFF.

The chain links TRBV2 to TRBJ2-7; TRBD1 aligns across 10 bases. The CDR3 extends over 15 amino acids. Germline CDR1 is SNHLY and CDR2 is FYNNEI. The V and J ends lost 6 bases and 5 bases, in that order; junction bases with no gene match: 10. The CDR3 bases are TGTGCCAGCAGAACCCGCGGGACAGGGGACCACGAGCAGTACTTC. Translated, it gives CASRTRGTGDHEQYF.

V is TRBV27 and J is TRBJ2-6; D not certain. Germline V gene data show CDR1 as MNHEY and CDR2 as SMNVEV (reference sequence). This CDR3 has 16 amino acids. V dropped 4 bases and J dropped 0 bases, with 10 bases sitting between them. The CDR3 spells CASSSPWGSGANVLTF. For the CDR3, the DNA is TGTGCCAGCAGTTCCCCGTGGGGCTCTGGGGCCAACGTCCTGACTTTC.